The clone carrying this T cell receptor beta chain appeared many times. One entry per CDR3 protein results from TCRdb running MiXCR on the RACE reads. The sample includes more than 250,000 distinct CDR3 sequences, approximately 7.5% of them seen just once. The CDR3 consists of 14 residues. Germline-derived CDR1 and CDR2 are SGDLS and YYNGEE. This sample was included in a study of human T cells and chemical hapten exposure. Study overall: Diagnoses of alopecia areata, totalis or universalis occurred in mostly female patients. Small pooled library volume differences chiefly drove per-sample TCR yield variation.

Stated time point: pre-sensitization, week 0. Treatment indicated: therapeutic diphenylcyclopropenone sensitization with weekly scalp DPC. Those who donated were patients with alopecia, 18 to 70 years of age, and suitable for DPC. The genes are TRBV9 and TRBJ1-2, with 11 bases matching TRBD1. The sample here was whole blood, taken in connection with sensitization to the hapten diphenylcyclopropenone (DPC). This TCR was recovered from a man between 18 and 29 years old with alopecia areata. Some clones in this sample may be carry-over from other donors' samples. The CDR3 region is CAPPAGQGDYGYTF. CDR3 bases: TGTGCTCCTCCCGCGGGACAGGGGGACTATGGCTACACCTTC. The entire variable domain, with the rest obtained from reference TRBV9 and TRBJ1-2, is as follows: DSGVTQTPKHLITATGQRVTLRCSPRSGDLSVYWYQQSLDQGLQFLIQYYNGEERAKGNILERFSAQQFPDLHSELNLSSLELGDSALYFCAPPAGQGDYGYTFGSGTRLTVV.